A selection of T cell receptor beta chains follows, all from one sample in a study of early T cells in non-severe SARS-CoV-2 infection. In TCRdb, the 5' RACE reads were re-called with MiXCR into one record per CDR3 protein. This repertoire shows fewer than 35,000 distinct CDR3 sequences, about 10% found once; its top ten account for 13%. Source material: whole blood. The receptors come from an adult who was a healthcare worker with PCR-confirmed SARS-CoV-2 infection or an uninfected control (not recorded which). CDR3s include the opening cysteine and the closing phenylalanine or tryptophan. D genes are given only for firm matches. The size field is filled for only some rows; it gives once, few, many or a size class.

J: TRBJ1-1; V: TRBV29-1; size: many; D: -; DNA: TGCAGCGCCCCAGACCCAACTGAAGCTTTCTTT; CDR3: CSAPDPTEAFF
J: TRBJ1-2; V: TRBV18; size: many; D: -; DNA: TGTGCCAGCTCACCGGACAGACAGAACTATGGCTACACCTTC; CDR3: CASSPDRQNYGYTF
J: TRBJ1-4; V: TRBV7-2; size: many; D: -; DNA: TGTGCCAGCAGCTTTGGGGGGCGAAGTGAAAAACTGTTTTTT; CDR3: CASSFGGRSEKLFF
J: TRBJ1-2; V: TRBV10-3; size: -; D: -; DNA: TGTGCCATCAGTGAGGAGACACTTTCTAACTATGGCTACACCTTC; CDR3: CAISEETLSNYGYTF
J: TRBJ1-2; V: TRBV29-1; size: few; D: TRBD1; DNA: TGCAGCGGGGGGGGACAGGGCTCTGGCTACACCTTC; CDR3: CSGGGQGSGYTF
J: TRBJ2-5; V: TRBV5-1; size: -; D: TRBD2; DNA: TGCGCCAGCAGAATGTCGGGACTAGCGGGGCGAGAGACCCAGTACTTC; CDR3: CASRMSGLAGRETQYF
J: TRBJ2-2; V: TRBV7-3; size: many; D: -; DNA: TGTGCCAGCAGAGCAGGGGACACCGGGGAGCTGTTTTTT; CDR3: CASRAGDTGELFF
J: TRBJ1-2; V: TRBV7-9; size: many; D: TRBD1; DNA: TGTGCCAGCAGCCCCAGGGGGGCCCATGGCTACACCTTC; CDR3: CASSPRGAHGYTF
J: TRBJ2-7; V: TRBV10-3; size: large; D: -; DNA: TGTGCCATCAGGGAGTCGGAGAACGAGCAGTACTTC; CDR3: CAIRESENEQYF
J: TRBJ2-1; V: TRBV5-6; size: many; D: TRBD1; DNA: TGTGCCAGCAGCTTGTTCGGGACAGATCTCAATGAGCAGTTCTTC; CDR3: CASSLFGTDLNEQFF
J: TRBJ1-5; V: TRBV12-3/TRBV12-4; size: -; D: TRBD1; DNA: TGTGCCAGCAGCAACAGGGGCTTCAGCAATCAGCCCCAGCATTTT; CDR3: CASSNRGFSNQPQHF
J: TRBJ2-7; V: TRBV7-9; size: -; D: TRBD1; DNA: TGTGCCAGCAGCGCTGGACAGGGTTTCTCCTACGAGCAGTACTTC; CDR3: CASSAGQGFSYEQYF
J: TRBJ2-1; V: TRBV7-9; size: many; D: TRBD1; DNA: TGTGCCAGCAGCTCCCCAATCGGGGGGACAGGGGAGTTCTTC; CDR3: CASSSPIGGTGEFF
J: TRBJ2-5; V: TRBV30; size: -; D: -; DNA: TGTGCCGGCAAAGGAAGAGCAAACCGGGGGGAGACCCAGTACTTC; CDR3: CAGKGRANRGETQYF
J: TRBJ2-6; V: TRBV19; size: few; D: -; DNA: TGTGCCAGTAGTATAGGGCAGAACTCTGGGGCCAACGTCCTGACTTTC; CDR3: CASSIGQNSGANVLTF
J: TRBJ2-2; V: TRBV13; size: once; D: -; DNA: TGTGCCAGTCAGCGTCGGAACACCGGGGAGCTGTTTTTT; CDR3: CASQRRNTGELFF
J: TRBJ2-3; V: TRBV11-2; size: many; D: -; DNA: TGTGCCAGCAGCTTAGATCGGGGCTCAGGGACAGATACGCAGTATTTT; CDR3: CASSLDRGSGTDTQYF
J: TRBJ1-5; V: TRBV3-1; size: many; D: -; DNA: TGTGCCAGCAGCCAAGGAATCGGGAATCAGCCCCAGCATTTT; CDR3: CASSQGIGNQPQHF
J: TRBJ1-4; V: TRBV27; size: many; D: -; DNA: TGTGCCAGCAGTTTACGCCGTTACGGGAGCCTAGCAACTAATGAAAAACTGTTTTTT; CDR3: CASSLRRYGSLATNEKLFF
J: TRBJ2-2; V: TRBV5-1; size: many; D: TRBD1; DNA: TGCGCCAGCAGCTTGCAGGGGGCCGACACCGGGGAGCTGTTTTTT; CDR3: CASSLQGADTGELFF